The 29 T cell receptor beta chains below come from one sample, sequenced in a study of blood T cells in healthy people across ages (dated by TCRdb to between 2014 and 2016). Receptors were amplified or captured by 5' RACE. The instrument given in TCRdb is Illumina HiSeq 2500. A second roughly 7 to 11 cycle PCR used a sample-barcoded 5' primer and a J-beta primer mix. TCRdb cleaned the public reads at Q25 with fastp, built clones with MiXCR and kept in-frame beta chains. CDR3 protein duplicates are merged, each entry listing the most common genes and DNA. Here the sample has under 1,000,000 distinct CDR3 sequences; 35% to 50% occur a single time. The ten largest clones add up to around 18% of the sample. The sample comprised blood. The receptor source for this set is a man aged 80 or over in good health.

The V gene is TRBV28, the J gene TRBJ1-2; D unclear. Germline CDR1 is MDHEN and CDR2 is SYDVKM. V gave up 6 bases and J gave up 4 bases, with 12 bases separating them. The CDR3 sequence is 13 residues long. CDR3 DNA sequence: TGTGCCAGCAGCTCCGAGTCTCCCTATGGCTACACCTTC. Its protein product is CASSSESPYGYTF.

This clonotype was seen only a few times. The CDR3 sequence is CASSRGLAGGTLSYEQYF. CDR3 in DNA: TGTGCCAGCAGCCGAGGACTAGCGGGAGGAACCCTCTCCTACGAGCAGTACTTC. This chain connects TRBV5-6 to TRBJ2-7; TRBD2 matches at 14 bases. The trim removed 4 bases at V and 0 bases at J, leaving 9 bases unmatched. This CDR3 is 18 amino acids long. Germline V gene sequence: CDR1 SGHDT, CDR2 YYEEEE.

This clonotype was detected ten times or more. The chain combines TRBV10-3 with TRBJ2-7, with D tentatively TRBD1 (6 bases). Germline lookup yields CDR1 ENHRY and CDR2 SYGVKD. The V end lost 9 bases, the J end lost 3 bases, and 18 bases lay between the germline ends. The CDR3 spans 14 residues. In DNA form, the CDR3 reads TGTGCCATTTCCGCCGGGACAAGAGGCTACGAGCAGTACTTC. As protein: CAISAGTRGYEQYF.

The sample holds a few counts of this clonotype. The chain couples TRBV28 to TRBJ2-1, with D unresolved. Germline V CDR1 and CDR2: MDHEN, SYDVKM. This CDR3 comprises 15 residues. Trimming removed 3 bases at V and 4 bases at J, with 13 bases between. CDR3: CASSFPPRVYNEQFF. CDR3 nucleotides: TGTGCCAGCAGTTTCCCACCTAGGGTATACAATGAGCAGTTCTTC.

The chain joins TRBV5-1 to TRBJ1-1; 10 positions agree with TRBD1. V lost 3 bases, J lost 2 bases, and 4 bases stayed unmatched. Germline V gene lookup returns CDR1 SGHRS and CDR2 YFSETQ. There are 15 residues in the CDR3. CDR3 amino acids: CASSSWTGGNTEAFF. The CDR3 region has the DNA TGCGCCAGCAGCTCTTGGACAGGGGGTAACACTGAAGCTTTCTTT.

With respect to this clonotype: An end of the junction differs from the germline gene, which may be a read error. The genes are TRBV15 and TRBJ2-7; TRBD2 aligns across 10 bases. The J call is in doubt because the DNA end fits TRBJ2-5 better. In germline, CDR1 is LNHNV, CDR2 YYDKDF (reference sequence). This CDR3 has 15 amino acids. This chain's CDR3 is CVTIRTSGVGETQYF. The CDR3 nucleotides are TGTGTCACCATCAGGACTAGCGGAGTCGGAGAGACCCAGTACTTC.

CDR3 DNA sequence: TGTGCCAGCAGCCGACTCACCACTCTATTAGATACGCAGTATTTT. Encoded protein: CASSRLTTLLDTQYF. The V gene is TRBV2, the J gene TRBJ2-3; D is unresolved. Trimming removed 6 bases at V and 5 bases at J, with 18 bases between. The CDR3 is 15 residues long. CDR1 is SNHLY and CDR2 is FYNNEI in the germline V gene.

The chain employs TRBV3-1 and TRBJ2-1, with TRBD2 identical over 11 bases. Germline CDR1 reads LGHDT; CDR2 reads YNNKEL (reference sequence). Germline trimming cut 0 bases from V and 8 bases from J; bases unmatched to any gene: 12. This CDR3 has 18 amino acids. The CDR3 sequence: CASSQDLGLAGGGDEQFF. The CDR3, as DNA: TGTGCCAGCAGCCAAGATCTTGGCCTAGCGGGAGGAGGAGATGAGCAGTTCTTC.

This clonotype occurred once. This rearrangement joins TRBV6-5 to TRBJ2-1; TRBD2 agrees at 8 bases. The V gene end was trimmed by 6 bases and the J gene end by 0 bases; junction bases not matched to a gene: 7. Germline assignment: CDR1 MNHEY and CDR2 SVGAGI. The CDR3 loop spans 16 amino acids. CDR3 protein: CASSTTSVVSYNEQFF. The CDR3 DNA reads as TGTGCCAGCAGCACGACTAGCGTGGTCTCCTACAATGAGCAGTTCTTC.

The chain links TRBV5-6 to TRBJ2-1, with 9 bases that match TRBD2. V dropped 2 bases and J dropped 6; count of bases not matched to a gene: 3. The germline gives CDR1 SGHDT, CDR2 YYEEEE. This CDR3 region has 14 residues. The CDR3 protein is CASSFVLAGNEQFF. The CDR3 DNA follows: TGTGCCAGCAGCTTTGTACTAGCGGGCAATGAGCAGTTCTTC.

The sample holds a few counts of this clonotype. The chain employs TRBV20-1 and TRBJ1-1; 10 bases are shared with TRBD1. The CDR3 totals 16 residues. V lost 2 bases, J lost 5 bases, and 11 bases stayed unmatched. Germline V gene lookup returns CDR1 DFQATT and CDR2 SNEGSKA (reference sequence). The CDR3, as DNA: TGCAGTGCTAGATCCCTTTTGGGACAGGGGAAAACTGAAGCTTTCTTT. Amino acid sequence: CSARSLLGQGKTEAFF.

This clonotype appeared a few times. This chain connects TRBV11-2 to TRBJ2-5; either TRBD1 or TRBD2 may supply D (6 bases each). The last part of the DNA fits TRBJ2-4 better; the J call may be wrong. Looked up from germline, CDR1 is SGHAT and CDR2 is FQNNGV. The CDR3 runs to 16 residues. The CDR3 region is CASSLDRGASVYIQYF. In DNA, the CDR3 is TGTGCCAGCAGCTTAGATAGGGGGGCTAGCGTGTACATTCAGTACTTC.

The chain is built from TRBV28 and TRBJ1-1, with D uncertain. CDR1 is MDHEN and CDR2 is SYDVKM in the germline V gene. Trimming left V 2 bases short and J 6 bases short, with 16 bases between. The CDR3 runs 15 residues. CDR3 bases: TGTGCCAGCAGTTTACTCGGCCGGAGGGTTCCTGAAGCTTTCTTT. It is translated as CASSLLGRRVPEAFF.

This clonotype was observed a handful of times. A much larger clone lies a single base off, so this may be a read error. For the CDR3, the DNA is TGTGCCAGCAGAGCGACTGGGGCCAACGTCCTGACTTTC. It codes for CASRATGANVLTF. The chain links TRBV27 to TRBJ2-6; D ambiguous. In germline, CDR1 is MNHEY, CDR2 SMNVEV (reference sequence). V was shortened by 6 bases and J by 2 bases, with 5 bases between the two germline ends. The CDR3 consists of 13 residues.

The chain carries TRBV29-1 and TRBJ2-1; the D is unclear. The J call may be in error: the DNA end matches TRBJ2-7 better. Germline values: CDR1 SQVTM, CDR2 ANQGSEA. The CDR3 has 10 residues. DNA for the CDR3: TGCAGCGTTGCATCCGACGAGCAGTACTTC. As protein: CSVASDEQYF.

Details on this clonotype: A read error may produce the germline difference seen at one junction end. This chain links TRBV15 with TRBJ2-5, with D perhaps matching TRBD1 (5 bases). The J call is doubtful: the DNA matches TRBJ2-7 better. Germline CDR1 reads LNHNV; CDR2 reads YYDKDF (reference sequence). This CDR3 is 14 amino acids long. CDR3 DNA: TGTGCCACCGGCAGAGATCCCCAGGGTTACGAGCAGTACTTC. Amino acid sequence: CATGRDPQGYEQYF.

V and J are TRBV29-1 and TRBJ1-1; no clear D. Trimming stripped 7 bases from V and 6 bases from J, with 15 bases between. The germline V gene has CDR1 SQVTM and CDR2 ANQGSEA. The CDR3 consists of 12 residues. The CDR3 reads CSGSKSSSEAFF. The CDR3 DNA is TGCAGCGGATCGAAGTCATCTTCTGAAGCTTTCTTT.

In its sample, this clonotype was seen a few times. The chain has TRBV29-1 and TRBJ2-5; the match to TRBD1 covers 7 bases. V lost 4 bases and J lost 5; bases outside the gene matches: 7. The germline CDR1 and CDR2 sequences are SQVTM and ANQGSEA. The CDR3 runs 13 residues. As DNA, the CDR3 is TGCAGCGTTGGAGCGAGGGGGCGGGAGACCCAGTACTTC. Residues: CSVGARGRETQYF.

The chain carries TRBV20-1 and TRBJ2-5, with TRBD2 matching over 14 bases. The CDR3 is 17 amino acids. Trimming at V came to 1 base and at J to 5 bases, leaving 9 bases not matched to a gene. From germline, CDR1 is DFQATT and CDR2 SNEGSKA (reference sequence). CDR3 sequence: CSARGLAGGPFGETQYF. The CDR3, as DNA: TGCAGTGCTAGAGGACTAGCGGGAGGGCCGTTTGGGGAGACCCAGTACTTC.

This clonotype was detected only a few times. This chain uses TRBV20-1 with TRBJ2-1; perhaps TRBD2 as D (6 bases). Trimming cost V 4 bases and J 4 bases, with 11 bases left between them. The length of the CDR3 is 13 residues. Germline CDR1 is DFQATT and CDR2 is SNEGSKA (reference sequence). CDR3 DNA: TGCAGTGCTATAGCGGACCAGTACAATGAGCAGTTCTTC. Protein: CSAIADQYNEQFF.

The V gene is TRBV20-1, the J gene TRBJ2-5, with 9 bases that match TRBD1. Germline trimming cut 4 bases from V and 11 bases from J; bases unmatched to any gene: 14. The CDR3 length is 14 residues. Looked up from germline, CDR1 is DFQATT and CDR2 is SNEGSKA (reference sequence). The CDR3 nucleotides are TGCAGTGCTACCTCCGGGACAGGGTCCAATGAGCAGTACTTC. Translation: CSATSGTGSNEQYF.

The chain has TRBV10-1 and TRBJ1-2; tentatively, D is TRBD1 (6 bases). The CDR3 length is 13 residues. Per germline, CDR1 WNHNN and CDR2 SYGVQD (reference sequence). Trimming removed 5 bases from V and 6 bases from J, with 13 bases in between. The CDR3 spells CASSINRDHGYTF. The CDR3, as DNA: TGCGCCAGCAGTATAAACAGGGACCATGGCTACACCTTC.

This clonotype has a single count. The chain combines TRBV2 with TRBJ2-5; 10 nucleotides match TRBD1. The J call is uncertain, as TRBJ2-7 better fits the DNA end. CDR3 length equals 14 residues. Germline V gene sequence: CDR1 SNHLY, CDR2 FYNNEI. CDR3 sequence: CASRDGTGVGEQYF. The CDR3 DNA reads TGTGCCAGCAGAGACGGGACAGGGGTAGGCGAGCAGTACTTC.

This clonotype was observed a few times. The chain joins TRBV5-1 to TRBJ2-7; TRBD2 aligns across 12 bases. From germline, CDR1 is SGHRS and CDR2 YFSETQ. This CDR3 is built from 14 residues. The V segment lost 7 bases and the J segment 2 bases; nucleotides outside the gene matches: 4. The CDR3 is CASGRTSGAYEQYF. For the CDR3, the DNA is TGCGCCAGCGGGCGGACTAGCGGGGCCTACGAGCAGTACTTC.

This clonotype was counted between two and nine times. The rearrangement joins TRBV20-1 to TRBJ1-1; TRBD1 might be the D (5 bases). Germline V lookup: CDR1 DFQATT, CDR2 SNEGSKA (reference sequence). The CDR3 has 12 amino acids. Trimming removed 3 bases from V and 2 bases from J, with 7 bases in between. In DNA form, the CDR3 reads TGCAGTGCTAGCAGGGATAACACTGAAGCTTTCTTT. This gives the protein CSASRDNTEAFF.

This clonotype showed up just a few times. The rearrangement links TRBV30 to TRBJ2-5; 9 positions match TRBD2. The J call is doubtful: the DNA matches TRBJ2-7 better. Germline CDR1 is GTSNPN and CDR2 is SVGIG (reference sequence). The CDR3 is 18 amino acids. CDR3 sequence (DNA): TGTGCCTGGACCCTAGGGCTAGCGGGACACAAAACCCCGTACGAGCAGTACTTC. Amino acids: CAWTLGLAGHKTPYEQYF.

The chain recombines TRBV7-8 with TRBJ2-7; D is ambiguous. The CDR3 is 13 residues long. Trimming took off 5 bases at V and 9 bases at J, with 17 bases between the two ends. From germline, CDR1 is SGHVS and CDR2 FQNEAQ. CDR3 in DNA: TGTGCCAGCAGCCCCTCCCCGGAGCTATTGCAGTACTTC. The encoded protein is CASSPSPELLQYF. The full variable domain, its missing parts supplied by reference TRBV7-8 and TRBJ2-7, is GAGVSQSPRYKVAKRGQDVALRCDPISGHVSLFWYQQALGQGPEFLTYFQNEAQLDKSGLPSDRFFAERPEGSVSTLKIQRTQQEDSAVYLCASSPSPELLQYFGPGTRLTVT.

This clonotype was seen only a few times. The chain employs TRBV18 and TRBJ2-7, with 9 bases matching TRBD1. Trimming at V came to 4 bases and at J to 3 bases, leaving 7 bases not matched to a gene. The CDR3 consists of 15 residues. CDR1 is KGHSH and CDR2 is LQKENI in the germline V gene. As DNA, the CDR3 is TGTGCCAGCTCACTCCTGGGACAGGGCATCTACGAGCAGTACTTC. This encodes CASSLLGQGIYEQYF.

The chain is built from TRBV20-1 and TRBJ2-5; 14 bases agree with TRBD2. CDR3 length equals 15 residues. The V gene's germline CDR1 is DFQATT and CDR2 SNEGSKA (reference sequence). Germline trimming cut 4 bases from V and 11 bases from J; bases unmatched to any gene: 12. CDR3: CSAIAGLAGVREQYF. Here the CDR3 DNA reads TGCAGTGCTATAGCGGGACTAGCGGGAGTCAGGGAGCAGTACTTC.